Sequencing of this T cell receptor (beta chain) was carried out in a study of shared clonotypes between healthy human individuals. Some clones are missing from TCRdb's copy, which holds only in-frame ones; the method was immunoSEQ multiplex PCR. Among around 2.5 million clones, over 85% were seen once, and the ten largest hold about 0.39%. The CDR3 runs to 15 residues. V shed 0 bases, J shed 9 bases, and the junction held 9 bases outside the gene matches. Germline lookup yields CDR1 MNHNS and CDR2 SASEGT. Sequencing input: naive CD4+ T cells from PBMCs. Described subset: CD45RA+ positively selected. The rearrangement joins TRBV6-1 to TRBJ1-2; 8 bases align to TRBD1. This receptor was identified in a man between 18 and 35 years old in good health. Some clones in this sample may be carry-over from other donors' samples. DNA of the CDR3: TGTGCCAGCAGTGAAGCGACAGGGGTGCCTAAGAGCTACACCTTC. The encoded protein is CASSEATGVPKSYTF.